Listed below are T cell receptor beta chains from one sample, sequenced in a study of T cells in localized non-small cell lung cancer. Clones were read by immunoSEQ multiplex PCR, and TCRdb kept only the in-frame ones, dropping some. Altogether about 20,000 clones are present, 80% to 90% being singletons, with the ten largest covering 12%. This specimen consisted of PBMCs, obtained before any cancer treatment. These receptors were obtained from a man aged 35 to 69 with stage II squamous cell lung carcinoma. The CDR3 runs from the conserved cysteine through the conserved F or W. D genes are given only for firm matches. Not every row has a clone size; where given, it reads once, few, many or a size class.

CDR3 protein | CDR3 DNA | D gene | J gene | clone size | V gene
CASTELVGLRGDTQYF | TGTGCCAGCACCGAGTTGGTGGGACTAAGAGGAGATACGCAGTATTTT | TRBD2 | TRBJ2-3 | NA | TRBV27
CASSLGWGSGNTIYF | TGTGCCAGCAGCTTGGGTTGGGGTAGTGGAAACACCATATATTTT | NA | TRBJ1-3 | once | TRBV5-5
CASRDSGTGREKLFF | TGCGCCAGCAGGGATTCCGGGACAGGGCGGGAAAAACTGTTTTTT | TRBD1 | TRBJ1-4 | NA | TRBV10-2
CASSFAGQIGYEQYF | TGTGCCAGTAGTTTCGCCGGGCAGATTGGGTACGAGCAGTACTTC | NA | TRBJ2-7 | NA | TRBV19
CASSPRNTGELFF | TGTGCCAGCAGCCCACGGAACACCGGGGAGCTGTTTTTT | NA | TRBJ2-2 | NA | TRBV7-9
CASSSLAGGREQFF | TGTGCCAGCAGTTCCCTAGCGGGAGGGCGCGAGCAGTTCTTC | TRBD2 | TRBJ2-1 | NA | TRBV27
CASSNRQEVIQYF | TGTGCCAGCAGCAATCGACAGGAGGTCATTCAGTACTTC | NA | TRBJ2-4 | NA | TRBV5-4
CASSNPGAFLAGIEQFF | TGTGCCAGCAGCAACCCAGGGGCGTTTCTAGCGGGCATTGAGCAGTTCTTC | TRBD2 | TRBJ2-1 | NA | TRBV28
CASSPQGGSSYEQYF | TGTGCCAGCAGTCCCCAAGGCGGGAGCTCCTACGAGCAGTACTTC | TRBD2 | TRBJ2-7 | NA | TRBV6-5
CASGQGDQPQHF | TGTGCCAGCGGCCAGGGAGATCAGCCCCAGCATTTT | NA | TRBJ1-5 | NA | TRBV6-5
CASSQAPPGTLSYNEQFF | TGTGCCAGCAGCCAAGCCCCCCCCGGGACCCTCTCCTACAATGAGCAGTTCTTC | NA | TRBJ2-1 | NA | TRBV4-2
CASSMTGDNEQYF | TGTGCCAGCAGTATGACGGGTGACAACGAGCAGTACTTC | NA | TRBJ2-7 | NA | TRBV27
CASSQQRTSTDTQYF | TGCGCCAGCAGCCAACAACGGACTAGCACAGATACGCAGTATTTT | NA | TRBJ2-3 | NA | TRBV4-3
CASSESSNPQHF | TGCGCCAGCAGTGAGTCGAGCAATCCCCAGCATTTT | NA | TRBJ1-5 | NA | TRBV10-2
CASSLGSDTQYF | TGCGCCAGCAGCTTGGGTTCGGATACGCAGTATTTT | NA | TRBJ2-3 | NA | TRBV5-1
CASQSPPSHFSGANVLTF | TGTGCCAGCCAGTCCCCACCCAGTCATTTCTCTGGGGCCAACGTCCTGACTTTC | NA | TRBJ2-6 | NA | TRBV25-1
CASRNGGSGNTIYF | TGTGCCAGTAGAAACGGCGGCTCTGGAAACACCATATATTTT | NA | TRBJ1-3 | NA | TRBV19
CAWRPRFNEQFF | TGTGCCTGGAGGCCTCGTTTCAATGAGCAGTTCTTC | NA | TRBJ2-1 | once | TRBV30
CASSSSSGVSYNEQFF | TGTGCCAGCAGCTCGTCCTCCGGGGTTTCCTACAATGAGCAGTTCTTC | NA | TRBJ2-1 | NA | TRBV11-1
CASRRRLEETQYF | TGTGCCAGCCGGAGGAGACTAGAAGAGACCCAGTACTTC | NA | TRBJ2-5 | once | TRBV6-1
CASSSGGPSYEQYF | TGTGCCAGCAGCTCAGGGGGCCCTAGCTACGAGCAGTACTTC | TRBD1 | TRBJ2-7 | medium-sized | TRBV5-6
CASSKYPSGLMGTEAFF | TGTGCCAGCAGCAAATACCCTTCGGGGCTAATGGGCACTGAAGCTTTCTTT | NA | TRBJ1-1 | NA | TRBV21-1
CASSIGLLDDYGYTF | TGTGCCAGTAGTATAGGACTCCTGGATGACTATGGCTACACCTTC | NA | TRBJ1-2 | NA | TRBV19
CASSRPGGESYEQYF | TGTGCCAGCAGCCGCCCGGGGGGAGAGAGCTACGAGCAGTACTTC | TRBD2 | TRBJ2-7 | NA | TRBV5-5
CASRPWGQYQPQHF | TGTGCCAGCCGCCCATGGGGGCAGTATCAGCCCCAGCATTTT | NA | TRBJ1-5 | NA | TRBV2
CASSPRDSFGTGELFF | TGTGCCAGCAGCCCCAGGGACTCCTTTGGAACCGGGGAGCTGTTTTTT | NA | TRBJ2-2 | NA | TRBV11-3
CASSGSPRDNEQFF | TGTGCCAGCAGCGGGTCCCCCAGGGACAATGAGCAGTTCTTC | NA | TRBJ2-1 | NA | TRBV25-1
CTSSQGNRIHGYTF | TGCACCAGCAGCCAAGGGAATCGTATCCATGGCTACACCTTC | NA | TRBJ1-2 | NA | TRBV1
CASSGGRGRWADTQYF | TGTGCCAGCAGCGGAGGCAGGGGGCGCTGGGCAGATACGCAGTATTTT | TRBD1 | TRBJ2-3 | NA | TRBV9
CASSGTHYEQYF | TGTGCCAGCAGCGGGACACACTACGAGCAGTACTTC | NA | TRBJ2-7 | NA | TRBV25-1
CSAPRTTEAFF | TGCAGTGCCCCTCGCACCACTGAAGCTTTCTTT | NA | TRBJ1-1 | NA | TRBV20-1
CAISDPGYGYTF | TGTGCCATCAGTGACCCGGGCTATGGCTACACCTTC | NA | TRBJ1-2 | NA | TRBV10-3
CASSAGYPRGTDTQYF | TGTGCCAGCAGCGCGGGTTATCCCCGGGGCACAGATACGCAGTATTTT | NA | TRBJ2-3 | few | TRBV11-2
CASSFTSGRAGDTQYF | TGTGCCAGCAGCTTTACTAGCGGGAGGGCAGGAGATACGCAGTATTTT | TRBD2 | TRBJ2-3 | NA | TRBV11-2
CASSLSVRDRAGELFF | TGTGCCAGCAGCTTATCGGTCAGGGATCGGGCCGGGGAGCTGTTTTTT | NA | TRBJ2-2 | NA | TRBV11-2
CSVTPGYSYEQYF | TGCAGCGTTACCCCGGGATACTCCTACGAGCAGTACTTC | NA | TRBJ2-7 | NA | TRBV29-1
CASSDSWNTEAFF | TGTGCCAGTAGTGACTCGTGGAACACTGAAGCTTTCTTT | NA | TRBJ1-1 | NA | TRBV19
CASLGQKNTEAFF | TGTGCCTCCCTTGGACAGAAGAACACTGAAGCTTTCTTT | NA | TRBJ1-1 | once | TRBV30
CASSREVPSNQPQHF | TGTGCCAGCTCCCGTGAGGTCCCGAGCAATCAGCCCCAGCATTTT | NA | TRBJ1-5 | NA | TRBV19
CAIRGRDVSEAFF | TGTGCCATCAGGGGCAGGGATGTGAGTGAAGCTTTCTTT | NA | TRBJ1-1 | NA | TRBV10-3
CASSFQGNNSPLHF | TGTGCCAGCAGCTTCCAGGGGAATAATTCACCCCTCCACTTT | NA | TRBJ1-6 | NA | TRBV7-3
CASSTLAGLRQETQYF | TGCGCCAGCAGCACTCTAGCGGGGTTGAGGCAAGAGACCCAGTACTTC | TRBD2 | TRBJ2-5 | NA | TRBV5-1
CASSLALDGYTF | TGTGCCAGCAGCTTAGCCTTAGATGGCTACACCTTC | NA | TRBJ1-2 | once | TRBV7-2
CASSAFSGGSSYEQYF | TGTGCCAGCTCAGCCTTTAGCGGGGGGAGCTCCTACGAGCAGTACTTC | TRBD2 | TRBJ2-7 | NA | TRBV18
CASSLGKVNTEAFF | TGTGCCAGCAGCTTAGGAAAGGTTAACACTGAGGCTTTCTTT | NA | TRBJ1-1 | NA | TRBV7-8
CASSPPAGAGLQHF | TGTGCCAGCTCACCACCGGCAGGGGCCGGGCTCCAGCATTTT | NA | TRBJ1-5 | NA | TRBV18
CASRDRSGSYNSPLHF | TGTGCCAGCAGGGACAGGTCGGGCTCCTATAATTCACCCCTCCACTTT | TRBD1 | TRBJ1-6 | NA | TRBV2